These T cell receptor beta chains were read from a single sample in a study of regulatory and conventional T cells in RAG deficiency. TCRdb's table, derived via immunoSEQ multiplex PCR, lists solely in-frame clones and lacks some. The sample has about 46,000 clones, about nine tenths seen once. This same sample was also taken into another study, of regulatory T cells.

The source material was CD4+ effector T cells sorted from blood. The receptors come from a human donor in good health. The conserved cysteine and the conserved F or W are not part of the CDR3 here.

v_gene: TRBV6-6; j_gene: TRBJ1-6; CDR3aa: ASTPTGSGSPLH
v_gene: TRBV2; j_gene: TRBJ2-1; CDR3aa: ASSVGRGGYNEQF
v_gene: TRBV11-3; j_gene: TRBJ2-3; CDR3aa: ASSLEAEIYTDTQY
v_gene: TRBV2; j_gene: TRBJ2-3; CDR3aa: ASRAQGASTDTQY
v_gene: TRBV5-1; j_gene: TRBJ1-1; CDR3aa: ASSWISGNTEAF
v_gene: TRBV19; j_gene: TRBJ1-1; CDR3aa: ASTRGLQGSNTEAF
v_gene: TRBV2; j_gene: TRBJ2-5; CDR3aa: ASSEYNLAGGNQETQY
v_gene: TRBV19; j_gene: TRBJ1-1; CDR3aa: ASSLNRNTEAF
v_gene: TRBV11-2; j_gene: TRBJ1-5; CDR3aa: ASSLEPGNQPQH
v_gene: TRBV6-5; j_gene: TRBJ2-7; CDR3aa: ASTMRTGGVYEQY
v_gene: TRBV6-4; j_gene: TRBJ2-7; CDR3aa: ASSDPRDAYEQY
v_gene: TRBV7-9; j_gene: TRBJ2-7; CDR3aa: ASSLTYEQY
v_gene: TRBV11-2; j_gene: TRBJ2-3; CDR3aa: ASTLTRTRTDTQY
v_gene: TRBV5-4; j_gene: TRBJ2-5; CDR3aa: ASSPGRTPQETQY
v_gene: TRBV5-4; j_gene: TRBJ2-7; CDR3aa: ASSLSGLVPSYEQY
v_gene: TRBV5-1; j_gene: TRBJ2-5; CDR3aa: ASSTRWAWETQY
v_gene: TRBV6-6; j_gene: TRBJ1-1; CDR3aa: ASSAPGGGNTEAF
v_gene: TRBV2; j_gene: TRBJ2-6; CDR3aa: ASSALGSGANVLT
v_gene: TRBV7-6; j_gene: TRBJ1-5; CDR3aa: ASSSNSDQPQH
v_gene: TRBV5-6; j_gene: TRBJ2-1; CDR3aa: ASSLHGPNF
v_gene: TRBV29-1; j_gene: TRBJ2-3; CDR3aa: SVAQLTDTQY
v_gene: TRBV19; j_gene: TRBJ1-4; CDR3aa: ASRDRGRKFEKLF
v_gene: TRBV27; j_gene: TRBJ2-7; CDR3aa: ASRSGTGGPYEQY
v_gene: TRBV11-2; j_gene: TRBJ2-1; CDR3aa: ASSPGLAGGNEQF
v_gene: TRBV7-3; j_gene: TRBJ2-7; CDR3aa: ASSQIQGVREQY
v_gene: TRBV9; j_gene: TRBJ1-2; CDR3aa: ASSVEGGPNYGYT
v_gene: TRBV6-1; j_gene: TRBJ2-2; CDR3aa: ASSVGAGELF
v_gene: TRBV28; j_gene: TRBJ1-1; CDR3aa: ASSSGQGNTEAF
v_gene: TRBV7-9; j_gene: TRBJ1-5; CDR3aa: ASSGMGDQPQH
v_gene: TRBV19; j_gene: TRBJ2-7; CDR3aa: ASSIRGKDEQY
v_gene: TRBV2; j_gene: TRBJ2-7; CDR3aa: ASSEISGNLFMREQY
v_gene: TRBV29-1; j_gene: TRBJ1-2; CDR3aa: SVVEAGNDLGYT
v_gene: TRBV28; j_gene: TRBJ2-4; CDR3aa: ASSTPALNIQY
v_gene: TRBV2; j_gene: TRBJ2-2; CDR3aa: ASKPALSNTGELF
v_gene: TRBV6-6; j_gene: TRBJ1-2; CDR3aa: ASSSLEANYGYT
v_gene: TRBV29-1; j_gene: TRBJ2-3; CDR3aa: SVETSPDTQY
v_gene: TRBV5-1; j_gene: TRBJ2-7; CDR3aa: ASSSGLDEQY
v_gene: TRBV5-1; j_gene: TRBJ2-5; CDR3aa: ASSLAPSGGQETQY
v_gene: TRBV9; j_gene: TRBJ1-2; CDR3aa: ASSVEGGPGRGYT
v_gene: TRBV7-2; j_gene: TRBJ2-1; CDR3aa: ASSYPLAGADSRYNEQF
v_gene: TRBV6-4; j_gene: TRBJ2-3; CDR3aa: ASSDRPTSTDTQY
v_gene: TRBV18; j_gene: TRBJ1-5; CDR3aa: ASSPDYSNQPQH
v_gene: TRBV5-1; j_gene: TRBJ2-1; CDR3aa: ASSFVNEQF
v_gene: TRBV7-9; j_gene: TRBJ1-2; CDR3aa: ASSVERVYGYT
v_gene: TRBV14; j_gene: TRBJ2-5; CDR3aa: ASSRERTSGQETQY
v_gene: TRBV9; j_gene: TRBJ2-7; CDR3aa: ASSVGLGSYEQY
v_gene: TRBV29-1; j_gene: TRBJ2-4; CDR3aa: SVEDASAAAKNIQY
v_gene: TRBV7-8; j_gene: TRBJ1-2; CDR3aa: ASSLRQNYGYT
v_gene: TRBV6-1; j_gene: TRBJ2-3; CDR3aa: ASSEASLGTDTQY
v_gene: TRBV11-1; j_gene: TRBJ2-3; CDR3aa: ASSSLADTQY
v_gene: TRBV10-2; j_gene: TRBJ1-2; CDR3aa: ASGHPGQVDYGYT
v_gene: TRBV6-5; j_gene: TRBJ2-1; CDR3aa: ASSERGPVTARF
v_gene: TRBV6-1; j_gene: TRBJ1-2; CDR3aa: ASSYSYGYT
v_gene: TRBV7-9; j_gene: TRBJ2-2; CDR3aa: ASSLSPVNTGELF
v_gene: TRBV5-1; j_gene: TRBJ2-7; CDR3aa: ASSFGTGGKDEQY
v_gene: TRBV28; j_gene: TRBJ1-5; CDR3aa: ASSLSGINQPQH
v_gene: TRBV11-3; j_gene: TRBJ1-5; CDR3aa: ASSSDRSNQPQH